The rows below give T cell receptor beta chains drawn from one sample of a study of vaccination and CD4 T cells after COVID-19. Which antigens these TCRs recognize remains unknown. TCRdb passed the PCR reads through MiXCR, listing each CDR3 protein once. The sample lists approximately 25,000 distinct CDR3 sequences; around 49% were seen once. Specimen: CD4+ T cells from blood, cultured in vitro. These receptors all stem from a human donor who had recovered from COVID-19. Both conserved end residues are part of each CDR3. The order of the fields is clone size, V gene, CDR3 length, J gene, D gene, CDR3 DNA, CDR3 protein. The D gene is left open where the match is weak. For some rows the clone size is stated as once, few or many, or as a class when expanded; others skip it.

.	TRBV19	14	TRBJ1-5	.	TGTGCCAGTAGTAAACAGGGCGACAATCAGCCCCAGCATTTT	CASSKQGDNQPQHF
.	TRBV7-9	11	TRBJ1-2	.	TGTGCCAGCAGCTTAATGGCAGGCTACACCTTC	CASSLMAGYTF
.	TRBV6-1	14	TRBJ2-1	TRBD2	TGTGCCAGCACCTTAACTAGCGGGAACAATGAGCAGTTCTTC	CASTLTSGNNEQFF
.	TRBV15	16	TRBJ2-7	TRBD2	TGTGCCACCAGCAGAGATCCACTAGCGGGAGGTCTCGAGCAGTACTTC	CATSRDPLAGGLEQYF
few	TRBV2	14	TRBJ1-2	.	TGTGCCAGCAGTGAAGAAGGGGTGAATTATGGCTACACCTTC	CASSEEGVNYGYTF
.	TRBV5-1	15	TRBJ2-7	TRBD2	TGCGCCAGCAGCTTGGTAGCGGGAGACCTCTACGAGCAGTACTTC	CASSLVAGDLYEQYF
.	TRBV20-1	17	TRBJ2-1	TRBD2	TGCAGTGCTAGAGATCCCCGGAGCGGGGGGTCCCACAATGAGCAGTTCTTC	CSARDPRSGGSHNEQFF
.	TRBV12-2	17	TRBJ2-7	.	TGTGCAAGCCGCTTATTATTATTACCTCAGGGACTCTACGAGCAGTACTTC	CASRLLLLPQGLYEQYF
once	TRBV7-2	14	TRBJ2-2	TRBD2	TGTGCCAGCAGCTTAGGGACTAGAACCGGGGAGCTGTTTTTT	CASSLGTRTGELFF
few	TRBV7-9	15	TRBJ2-3	TRBD2	TGTGCCAGCAGCTTAGCGGGAGGGAGCACAGATACGCAGTATTTT	CASSLAGGSTDTQYF
few	TRBV7-3	15	TRBJ2-1	TRBD2	TGTGCCAGCAGCCGTAGCGGGGATAATCGCAATGAGCAGTTCTTC	CASSRSGDNRNEQFF
few	TRBV6-2/TRBV6-3	12	TRBJ1-5	.	TGTGCCAGCAGTTACTCGTTTCAGCCCCAGCATTTT	CASSYSFQPQHF
few	TRBV15	16	TRBJ2-2	.	TGTGCCACCAGCAGAGGGGCGGGGGCTAACACCGGGGAGCTGTTTTTT	CATSRGAGANTGELFF
few	TRBV7-8	13	TRBJ2-3	.	TGTGCCAGCAGCCCCCCCAGCACAGATACGCAGTATTTT	CASSPPSTDTQYF
.	TRBV10-2	17	TRBJ1-5	TRBD1	TGCGCCAGTAGGGAGGACAGGGGGGTTGGTGGCAATCAGCCCCAGCATTTT	CASREDRGVGGNQPQHF
once	TRBV2	14	TRBJ2-7	.	TGTGCCAGCAGTGAAGCGCTTCCGGTGCACGAGCAGTACTTC	CASSEALPVHEQYF
few	TRBV29-1	15	TRBJ2-7	.	TGCAGCGTAGCAAAGGTTAGGACAGACTCCTACGAGCAGTACTTC	CSVAKVRTDSYEQYF
.	TRBV20-1	13	TRBJ2-1	.	TGCAGTGCCCAACCATCAACCTACAATGAGCAGTTCTTC	CSAQPSTYNEQFF
.	TRBV28	17	TRBJ1-2	.	TGTGCCAGCAGTTCCAGCCAACCGGGACACAAAAACTATGGCTACACCTTC	CASSSSQPGHKNYGYTF
.	TRBV19	14	TRBJ2-7	TRBD1	TGTGCCAGTAGTGGACAGGGAGCGGTGTACGAGCAGTACTTC	CASSGQGAVYEQYF
few	TRBV5-1	14	TRBJ1-1	.	TGCGCCAGCAGCTCCCTTATCTTGAACACTGAAGCTTTCTTT	CASSSLILNTEAFF
few	TRBV7-2	15	TRBJ1-2	.	TGTGCCAGCAGCTTAGAAACAGGGAAGAGCTATGGCTACACCTTC	CASSLETGKSYGYTF
.	TRBV6-5	13	TRBJ1-3	.	TGTGCCAGCAGTTACACAGGGAGGGACACCATATATTTT	CASSYTGRDTIYF
.	TRBV10-3	15	TRBJ1-2	TRBD1	TGTGCCATCGGGCGACAGGGGGCAGGTCCGGATGGCTACACCTTC	CAIGRQGAGPDGYTF
.	TRBV12-3/TRBV12-4	12	TRBJ2-5	.	TGTGCCAGCAGTTTCAGTCAGGAGACCCAGTACTTC	CASSFSQETQYF
.	TRBV11-3	16	TRBJ2-1	TRBD2	TGTGCCAGCAGCGCAACACTAGCGGGAGCATCAAGTGAGCAGTTCTTC	CASSATLAGASSEQFF
.	TRBV12-3/TRBV12-4	13	TRBJ1-6	.	TGTGCCAGCAGTTTAGCGCCCGATTCACCCCTCCACTTT	CASSLAPDSPLHF
.	TRBV11-2	13	TRBJ2-1	.	TGTGCCAGCAGCTTAGGGCAAGTCAATGAGCAGTTCTTC	CASSLGQVNEQFF
.	TRBV18	14	TRBJ1-2	.	TGTGCCAGCTCACCATTCGGTCAAAGCTATGGCTACACCTTC	CASSPFGQSYGYTF
few	TRBV18	14	TRBJ2-7	.	TGTGCCAGCTCACCAGTTGCCGGGGAGAACGAGCAGTACTTC	CASSPVAGENEQYF
once	TRBV7-8	16	TRBJ1-2	TRBD1	TGTGCCAGCAGCTCTGGACAGGGTTACTCGGGCTATGGCTACACCTTC	CASSSGQGYSGYGYTF
few	TRBV20-1	15	TRBJ2-5	.	TGCAGTGCTAGAGGTGTGCAGGGCCTCGGAGAGACCCAGTACTTC	CSARGVQGLGETQYF